These 7 T cell receptor beta chains originate from one sample sequenced in a study of follicular helper T cells after annual influenza vaccination. This table comes from immunoSEQ multiplex PCR, and its TCRdb copy is limited to in-frame clones, with some not included. The sample includes approximately 10,000 clones, around four fifths of them seen just once. The material sequenced was CXCR5- memory CD4+ T cells sorted from blood, taken 6 weeks after influenza vaccination. These receptors originate from an adult who received the influenza vaccine.

This clone was observed a handful of times. The chain has TRBV19 and TRBJ1-5; 8 bases fit TRBD1. This CDR3 spans 13 amino acids. CDR1 is LNHDA and CDR2 is SQIVND in the germline V gene (reference sequence). V trimming: 7 bases; J trimming: 6 bases; junction bases outside the gene matches: 5. The CDR3 region is CASNAGGRQPQHF. The CDR3 bases are TGTGCCAGTAATGCAGGGGGCCGTCAGCCCCAGCATTTT. The full variable domain, in which reference TRBV19 and TRBJ1-5 provide the parts outside the CDR3, is DGGITQSPKYLFRKEGQNVTLSCEQNLNHDAMYWYRQDPGQGLRLIYYSQIVNDFQKGDIAEGYSVSREKKESFPLTVTSAQKNPTAFYLCASNAGGRQPQHFGDGTRLSIL.

CDR3 loop: CAISAQGDYGYTF. The CDR3 bases are TGTGCCATCAGCGCGCAGGGGGACTATGGCTACACCTTC. The chain joins TRBV10-3 to TRBJ1-2; 7 positions agree with TRBD1. The trim removed 6 bases at V and 3 bases at J, leaving 4 bases unmatched. CDR1 is ENHRY, CDR2 SYGVKD, per germline. The CDR3 is 13 amino acids.

This chain joins TRBV4-1 and TRBJ2-5; 8 bases line up with TRBD2. V trimming: 1 base; J trimming: 5 bases; junction bases outside the gene matches: 12. The CDR3 has 17 residues. Germline CDR1 is MGHRA and CDR2 is YSYEKL. CDR3 loop: CASSQVFAGGPQETQYF. Here the CDR3 DNA reads TGCGCCAGCAGCCAAGTTTTCGCGGGAGGCCCACAGGAGACCCAGTACTTC.

CDR3 amino acids: CASSPGQSAEQFF. DNA for the CDR3: TGTGCCAGCTCACCAGGACAGTCGGCCGAGCAGTTCTTC. The chain has TRBV18 and TRBJ2-1; tentatively, D is TRBD1 (6 bases). CDR3 size: 13 residues. V lost 2 bases, J lost 10 bases, and 12 bases lay in between. Germline loops: CDR1 KGHSH, CDR2 LQKENI.

The chain uses TRBV4-3 and TRBJ2-3; possible D gene TRBD1, 5 bases. Deletions cut 2 bases from V and 2 bases from J, with 17 bases between. Germline CDR1 is LGHNA and CDR2 is YSLEER. The CDR3 consists of 17 residues. The CDR3 bases are TGCGCCAGCAGCCAAACCACCCGAGCAGGGTACACAGATACGCAGTATTTT. Translated: CASSQTTRAGYTDTQYF.

The J gene is TRBJ2-2, the V gene TRBV4-2; 9 bases agree with TRBD2. This CDR3 comprises 17 residues. The J segment lost 5 bases and the V segment lost 1 base, leaving 8 bases of the junction unmatched. CDR1 is LGHNA and CDR2 is YNFKEQ in the germline V gene. The CDR3 region is CASSQGSSGIGTGELFF. In DNA, the CDR3 is TGTGCCAGCAGCCAAGGTTCTAGCGGGATTGGGACCGGGGAGCTGTTTTTT.

The V and J genes are TRBV6-1 and TRBJ2-7, with D uncertain. This CDR3 spans 12 amino acids. Germline CDR1 reads MNHNS; CDR2 reads SASEGT. Trimming removed 5 bases from V and 6 bases from J, with 11 bases in between. CDR3: CASSSSEVEQYF. CDR3 in DNA: TGTGCCAGCAGTTCCTCTGAGGTCGAGCAGTACTTC.